The rows below give T cell receptor beta chains drawn from one sample of a study of early T cells in non-severe SARS-CoV-2 infection. TCRdb re-analysed the 5' RACE reads in MiXCR, keeping a single row per CDR3 protein. This table has nearly 70,000 distinct CDR3 sequences, roughly 4.8% appearing once. Sequenced material: whole blood, taken at baseline. Source of these receptors: an adult who was a healthcare worker with PCR-confirmed SARS-CoV-2 infection or an uninfected control (not recorded which). The donor label of this sample is uncertain. The CDR3 runs from the conserved cysteine through the conserved F or W. D genes are given only for firm matches. Some rows mark clone size as missing; the rest say once, few, many or name a class of expanded clone.

J: TRBJ1-4
D: TRBD1
V: TRBV20-1
size: many
CDR3: CSASESGTGDEKLFF
DNA: TGCAGTGCTAGCGAATCCGGGACAGGGGATGAAAAACTGTTTTTT

J: TRBJ2-4
D: TRBD2
V: TRBV27
size: .
CDR3: CASSPFSGGNIQYF
DNA: TGTGCCAGCTCCCCGTTTAGCGGGGGAAACATTCAGTACTTC

J: TRBJ2-2
D: .
V: TRBV7-9
size: .
CDR3: CANLNPGQNTGELFF
DNA: TGTGCCAACTTAAACCCGGGACAGAACACCGGGGAGCTGTTTTTT

J: TRBJ2-2
D: TRBD1
V: TRBV20-1
size: many
CDR3: CSASPGTANTGELFF
DNA: TGCAGTGCTTCACCCGGGACAGCGAACACCGGGGAGCTGTTTTTT

J: TRBJ1-5
D: .
V: TRBV5-5
size: .
CDR3: CASSPVGGGQPQHF
DNA: TGTGCCAGCAGCCCAGTCGGGGGGGGCCAGCCCCAGCATTTT

J: TRBJ1-2
D: TRBD1
V: TRBV10-1
size: many
CDR3: CASSEQGTDYGYTF
DNA: TGCGCCAGCAGTGAGCAGGGGACAGACTATGGCTACACCTTC

J: TRBJ2-3
D: .
V: TRBV7-6
size: many
CDR3: CASTKGGYTDTQYF
DNA: TGTGCCAGCACCAAAGGGGGTTACACAGATACGCAGTATTTT

J: TRBJ2-7
D: .
V: TRBV11-2
size: few
CDR3: CASSLRRLGGHSYEQYF
DNA: TGTGCCAGCAGCTTGAGGCGTCTGGGAGGACATTCCTACGAGCAGTACTTC

J: TRBJ2-2
D: .
V: TRBV4-3
size: many
CDR3: CASSQGTVNTGELFF
DNA: TGCGCCAGCAGCCAAGGGACAGTTAACACCGGGGAGCTGTTTTTT

J: TRBJ1-1
D: .
V: TRBV7-2
size: .
CDR3: CASSLGQQRLNTEAFF
DNA: TGTGCCAGCAGCTTAGGACAGCAGAGGTTGAACACTGAAGCTTTCTTT

J: TRBJ2-7
D: .
V: TRBV7-2
size: many
CDR3: CASSLGGLAYSYEQYF
DNA: TGTGCCAGCAGCTTAGGAGGTTTGGCCTACTCCTACGAGCAGTACTTC

J: TRBJ2-7
D: .
V: TRBV11-2
size: many
CDR3: CASSLRNSGYEQYF
DNA: TGTGCCAGCAGCTTACGGAATTCCGGCTACGAGCAGTACTTC

J: TRBJ2-3
D: TRBD2
V: TRBV6-1
size: few
CDR3: CASLFTSGGADTQYF
DNA: TGTGCCAGCCTATTCACTAGCGGGGGGGCAGATACGCAGTATTTT

J: TRBJ2-5
D: .
V: TRBV12-3/TRBV12-4
size: many
CDR3: CASSLRRGYGQETQYF
DNA: TGTGCCAGCAGTTTAAGGAGGGGGTACGGACAAGAGACCCAGTACTTC

J: TRBJ2-3
D: TRBD2
V: TRBV29-1
size: .
CDR3: CSVDGRLAGYTDTQYF
DNA: TGCAGCGTTGATGGCCGACTAGCGGGGTACACAGATACGCAGTATTTT

J: TRBJ1-1
D: .
V: TRBV13
size: many
CDR3: CASSLGEKPNTEAFF
DNA: TGTGCCAGCAGCTTAGGAGAGAAGCCCAACACTGAAGCTTTCTTT

J: TRBJ2-2
D: .
V: TRBV2
size: .
CDR3: CASSSQTGYTGELFF
DNA: TGTGCCAGCAGTTCCCAGACAGGTTACACCGGGGAGCTGTTTTTT

J: TRBJ1-1
D: .
V: TRBV3-1
size: few
CDR3: CASSADMNTEAFF
DNA: TGTGCCAGCAGCGCCGACATGAACACTGAAGCTTTCTTT

J: TRBJ1-6
D: .
V: TRBV18
size: .
CDR3: CASSPRDTNSPLHF
DNA: TGTGCCAGCTCACCCCGGGACACCAATTCACCCCTCCACTTT

J: TRBJ1-5
D: .
V: TRBV18
size: many
CDR3: CASSPSSGSSNQPQHF
DNA: TGTGCCAGCTCACCAAGTAGCGGGAGTAGCAATCAGCCCCAGCATTTT

J: TRBJ2-5
D: .
V: TRBV20-1
size: many
CDR3: CSARDNWAGAPQETQYF
DNA: TGCAGTGCTAGAGATAATTGGGCGGGGGCCCCCCAAGAGACCCAGTACTTC

J: TRBJ1-2
D: .
V: TRBV11-1
size: few
CDR3: CASSPHGGAGNGYTF
DNA: TGTGCCAGCAGCCCCCACGGGGGGGCAGGCAATGGCTACACCTTC

J: TRBJ1-5
D: .
V: TRBV5-1
size: many
CDR3: CASSLEAAPNQPQHF
DNA: TGCGCCAGCAGCTTGGAGGCAGCCCCGAATCAGCCCCAGCATTTT

J: TRBJ1-4
D: .
V: TRBV11-2
size: many
CDR3: CASSEDGTSNEKLFF
DNA: TGTGCCAGCAGCGAGGACGGAACCTCGAATGAAAAACTGTTTTTT

J: TRBJ1-1
D: .
V: TRBV9
size: .
CDR3: CASSVAYQGTEAFF
DNA: TGTGCCAGCAGCGTAGCTTACCAGGGGACTGAAGCTTTCTTT

J: TRBJ1-2
D: .
V: TRBV5-1
size: .
CDR3: CASSLDGSPNAYTF
DNA: TGCGCCAGCAGCTTGGACGGCAGCCCCAACGCCTACACCTTC

J: TRBJ2-1
D: TRBD2
V: TRBV12-3/TRBV12-4
size: .
CDR3: CASSPRLAGGRNEQFF
DNA: TGTGCCAGCAGTCCCAGACTAGCGGGGGGGCGCAATGAGCAGTTCTTC

J: TRBJ2-2
D: TRBD1
V: TRBV6-1
size: few
CDR3: CASIWTGSGELFF
DNA: TGTGCCAGCATTTGGACAGGGTCCGGGGAGCTGTTTTTT

J: TRBJ1-1
D: .
V: TRBV7-9
size: few
CDR3: CASSVSGDTEAFF
DNA: TGTGCCAGCAGCGTAAGCGGTGACACTGAAGCTTTCTTT

J: TRBJ2-5
D: .
V: TRBV6-5
size: many
CDR3: CASSQGYQETQYF
DNA: TGTGCCAGCAGCCAGGGGTACCAAGAGACCCAGTACTTC

J: TRBJ2-6
D: TRBD1
V: TRBV6-2/TRBV6-3
size: many
CDR3: CAARGSGANVLTF
DNA: TGTGCCGCCAGGGGGTCTGGGGCCAACGTCCTGACTTTC

J: TRBJ1-5
D: .
V: TRBV12-5
size: many
CDR3: CASAGEGPNQPQHF
DNA: TGTGCTAGTGCCGGGGAGGGGCCCAATCAGCCCCAGCATTTT

J: TRBJ1-5
D: .
V: TRBV11-2
size: many
CDR3: CASSLTDAGVPQHF
DNA: TGTGCCAGCAGCTTAACCGACGCCGGGGTACCCCAGCATTTT

J: TRBJ2-5
D: .
V: TRBV3-1
size: few
CDR3: CASSQSNGVETQYF
DNA: TGTGCCAGCAGCCAATCAAACGGGGTAGAGACCCAGTACTTC

J: TRBJ2-1
D: TRBD2
V: TRBV24-1
size: many
CDR3: CATSALESGGATDEQFF
DNA: TGTGCCACCAGTGCCCTGGAGAGCGGGGGGGCCACCGATGAGCAGTTCTTC

J: TRBJ2-7
D: .
V: TRBV5-1
size: .
CDR3: CASSLDRARSYEQYF
DNA: TGCGCCAGCAGCTTGGACAGGGCTCGCTCCTACGAGCAGTACTTC

J: TRBJ2-2
D: TRBD2
V: TRBV20-1
size: .
CDR3: CSANSGGRTGELFF
DNA: TGCAGTGCCAATAGCGGGGGCCGCACCGGGGAGCTGTTTTTT

J: TRBJ2-5
D: .
V: TRBV4-2
size: few
CDR3: CASSQGGGQETQYF
DNA: TGTGCCAGCAGCCAAGGTGGAGGACAAGAGACCCAGTACTTC

J: TRBJ2-6
D: .
V: TRBV20-1
size: many
CDR3: CSATGTSISGANVLTF
DNA: TGCAGTGCAACCGGGACATCGATTTCTGGGGCCAACGTCCTGACTTTC

J: TRBJ1-1
D: .
V: TRBV7-2
size: many
CDR3: CASSLGGDEAFF
DNA: TGTGCCAGCAGCTTAGGGGGGGATGAAGCTTTCTTT

J: TRBJ1-1
D: TRBD1
V: TRBV5-4
size: many
CDR3: CASSLLVTGGLNTEAFF
DNA: TGTGCCAGCAGCTTGTTAGTGACAGGGGGCCTGAACACTGAAGCTTTCTTT

J: TRBJ2-1
D: TRBD2
V: TRBV27
size: .
CDR3: CASSSKLLAGNEQFF
DNA: TGTGCCAGCAGCTCGAAGCTCCTAGCGGGGAATGAGCAGTTCTTC

J: TRBJ1-1
D: .
V: TRBV9
size: many
CDR3: CASSAHDGGRGEAFF
DNA: TGTGCCAGCAGCGCCCACGATGGGGGGCGGGGTGAAGCTTTCTTT

J: TRBJ1-1
D: .
V: TRBV27
size: few
CDR3: CASRAQGGRTEAFF
DNA: TGTGCCAGCAGGGCTCAGGGAGGAAGAACTGAAGCTTTCTTT